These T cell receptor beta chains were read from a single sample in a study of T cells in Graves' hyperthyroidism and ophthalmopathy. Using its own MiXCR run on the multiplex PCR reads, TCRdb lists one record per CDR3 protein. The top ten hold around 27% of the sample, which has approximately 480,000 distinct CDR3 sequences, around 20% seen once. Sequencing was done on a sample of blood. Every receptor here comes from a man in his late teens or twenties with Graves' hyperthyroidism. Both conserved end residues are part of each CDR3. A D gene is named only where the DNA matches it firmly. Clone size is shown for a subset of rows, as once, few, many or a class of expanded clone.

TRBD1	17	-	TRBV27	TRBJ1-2	TGTGCCAGCAGTCCTTTTCCTCCGGGACAGGGGAACTATGGCTACACCTTC	CASSPFPPGQGNYGYTF
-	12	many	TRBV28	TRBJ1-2	TGTGCCAGCGGGGGGGTGGGCTATGGCTACACCTTC	CASGGVGYGYTF
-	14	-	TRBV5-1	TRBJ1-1	TGCGCCAGCGGCTTGGATCGGGGGAACACTGAAGCTTTCTTT	CASGLDRGNTEAFF
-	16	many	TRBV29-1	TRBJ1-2	TGCAGCGTTGAAGAGGTTACCTACCAGGGTAGAGATGGCTACACCTTC	CSVEEVTYQGRDGYTF
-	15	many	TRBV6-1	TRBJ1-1	TGTGCCAGCAGTCAGTCCGGGACCGTGAACACTGAAGCTTTCTTT	CASSQSGTVNTEAFF
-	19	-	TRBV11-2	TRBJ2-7	TGTGCCAGCAGCTTACTTCCGGGCATTCCTAGGGGGTCCTCCTACGAGCAGTACTTC	CASSLLPGIPRGSSYEQYF
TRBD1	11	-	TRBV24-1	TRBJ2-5	TGTGCCACCCGACAGGGACGGACCCAGTACTTC	CATRQGRTQYF
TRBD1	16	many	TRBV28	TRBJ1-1	TGTGCCAGCAGTGCCAGGACAGGGATACAGAACACTGAAGCTTTCTTT	CASSARTGIQNTEAFF
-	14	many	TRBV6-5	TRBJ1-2	TGTGCCAGCAGTCCACCCGGGGCTGGCTATGGCTACACCTTC	CASSPPGAGYGYTF
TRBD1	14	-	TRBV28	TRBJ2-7	TGTGCCAGCAGAAGGACAGGGGTATCGGGAGAGCAGTACTTC	CASRRTGVSGEQYF
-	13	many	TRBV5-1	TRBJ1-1	TGCGCCAGCAGCTTGGTTGGTCACACTGAAGCTTTCTTT	CASSLVGHTEAFF
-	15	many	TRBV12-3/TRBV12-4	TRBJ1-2	TGTGCCAGCAGTTATAGAACAGCGGGAGCCTATGGCTACACCTTC	CASSYRTAGAYGYTF
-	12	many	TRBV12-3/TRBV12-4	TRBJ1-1	TGTGCCAGCTCGTACCCAGGCGTTGAAGCTTTCTTT	CASSYPGVEAFF
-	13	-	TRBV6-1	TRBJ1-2	TGTGCCACCCAAGGGGCCTCTAACTATGGCTACACCTTC	CATQGASNYGYTF
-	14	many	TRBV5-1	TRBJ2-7	TGCGCCAGCAGCTATGACAGTACCTCCTACGAGCAGTACTTC	CASSYDSTSYEQYF
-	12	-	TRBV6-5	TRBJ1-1	TGTGCCAGCAGTTACACCGTGGGAGAAGCTTTCTTT	CASSYTVGEAFF
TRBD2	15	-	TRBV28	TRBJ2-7	TGTGCCAGCAGTTCACGCGGGGGGCGAGCCTACGAGCAGTACTTC	CASSSRGGRAYEQYF
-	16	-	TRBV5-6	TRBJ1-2	TGTGCCAGCAGCTTGTCACCGTCAACACCTAACTATGGCTACACCTTC	CASSLSPSTPNYGYTF
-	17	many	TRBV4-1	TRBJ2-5	TGCGCCAGCAGCCAAGGAAGGCTAGCGACGGAACAAGAGACCCAGTACTTC	CASSQGRLATEQETQYF
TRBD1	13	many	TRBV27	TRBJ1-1	TGTGCCAGCAGTGCGACAGGGGTAAATGAAGCTTTCTTT	CASSATGVNEAFF
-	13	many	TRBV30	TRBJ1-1	TGTGCCTGGAAGGACAGCCGGAACACTGAAGCTTTCTTT	CAWKDSRNTEAFF
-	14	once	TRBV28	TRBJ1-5	TGTGCCAGCAGCTTAGACAACCGCGAGTCGCCCCAGCATTTT	CASSLDNRESPQHF
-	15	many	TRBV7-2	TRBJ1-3	TGTGCCAGCAGCTTACCGGCAGGCCCTGGAAACACCATATATTTT	CASSLPAGPGNTIYF
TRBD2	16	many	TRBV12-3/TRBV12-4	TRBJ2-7	TGTGCCAGCAGTCCCCAGTGGGGGGGGACGGGGTACGAGCAGTACTTC	CASSPQWGGTGYEQYF
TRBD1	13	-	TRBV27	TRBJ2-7	TGTGCCAGCAGAAGACAGGGGGGCCACGAGCAGTACTTC	CASRRQGGHEQYF
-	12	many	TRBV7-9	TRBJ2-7	TGTGCCAGCTCTGATGGCCCCTACGAGCAGTACTTC	CASSDGPYEQYF
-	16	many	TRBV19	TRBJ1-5	TGTGCCAGTAGTATTGCTACAGCCAGTAGCAATCAGCCCCAGCATTTT	CASSIATASSNQPQHF
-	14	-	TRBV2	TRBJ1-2	TGTGCCAGCAGTGACAGGAGGGGTAGGGATGGCTACACCTTC	CASSDRRGRDGYTF
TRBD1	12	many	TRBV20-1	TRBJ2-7	TGCAGTACTGACAGGGATCTACGTGGGCAGTACTTC	CSTDRDLRGQYF
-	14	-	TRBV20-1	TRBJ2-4	TGCAGTGCCCCGACGGGGTCGACCAAAAACATTCAGTACTTC	CSAPTGSTKNIQYF
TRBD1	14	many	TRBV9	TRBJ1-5	TGTGCCAGCAGCTCCGGGGACAGTTATCAGCCCCAGCATTTT	CASSSGDSYQPQHF
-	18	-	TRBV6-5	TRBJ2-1	TGTGCCAGCAGTTTCGCACCCCTCCTACAGGGATCCTACAATGAGCAGTTCTTC	CASSFAPLLQGSYNEQFF
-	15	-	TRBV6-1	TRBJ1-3	TGTGCCAGCTCTAGGGGCAGCGGACGCGGAAACACCATATATTTT	CASSRGSGRGNTIYF
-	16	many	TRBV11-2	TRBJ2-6	TGTGCCAGCAGCTTAGTGGGTGGCTCTGGGGCCAACGTCCTGACTTTC	CASSLVGGSGANVLTF
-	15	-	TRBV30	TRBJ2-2	TGTGCCTGGAGTAGGAGAGGGGGGTACACCGGGGAGCTGTTTTTT	CAWSRRGGYTGELFF
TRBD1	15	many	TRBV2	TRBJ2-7	TGTGCCAGCAGTCGCTGGACAGGGACCGGCTACGAGCAGTACTTC	CASSRWTGTGYEQYF
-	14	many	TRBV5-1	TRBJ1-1	TGCGCCAGCAGCTTGGATGGCAGGGGAACTGAAGCTTTCTTT	CASSLDGRGTEAFF
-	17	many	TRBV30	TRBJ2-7	TGTGCCTGGAGACCCTCGGCTAGAGGACGGACGTCCTACGAGCAGTACTTC	CAWRPSARGRTSYEQYF
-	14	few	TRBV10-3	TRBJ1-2	TGTGCCATCAAGGGAGACCTTGGGAACTATGGCTACACCTTC	CAIKGDLGNYGYTF
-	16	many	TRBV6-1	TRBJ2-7	TGTGCCAGCAGAGTTCTACGGAACACCGACCCCTACGAGCAGTACTTC	CASRVLRNTDPYEQYF
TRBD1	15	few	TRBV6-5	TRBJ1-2	TGTGCCAGCAGTTCACGGGGACAGGGGGCGCGGGGCTACACCTTC	CASSSRGQGARGYTF
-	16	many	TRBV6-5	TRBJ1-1	TGTGCCAGCAGTTACGAAAGGGGACGAGTTAACACTGAAGCTTTCTTT	CASSYERGRVNTEAFF
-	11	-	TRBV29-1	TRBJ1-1	TGCAGAGCGGGAGGTATGACTGAAGCTTTCTTT	CRAGGMTEAFF
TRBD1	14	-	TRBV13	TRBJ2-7	TGTGCCAGCAGCTTCGACAGGGGTTGGAACGAGCAGTACTTC	CASSFDRGWNEQYF
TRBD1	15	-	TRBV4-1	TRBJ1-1	TGCGCCAGCAGCCAAGAAGACAGGGGGTGGACTGAAGCTTTCTTT	CASSQEDRGWTEAFF
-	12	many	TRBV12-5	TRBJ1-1	TGTGCTAGTGGTTCCGAGGGCACTGAAGCTTTCTTT	CASGSEGTEAFF
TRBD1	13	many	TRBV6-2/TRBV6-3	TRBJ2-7	TGTGCCAGCAGTAACGGGACAGGCTACGAGCAGTACTTC	CASSNGTGYEQYF
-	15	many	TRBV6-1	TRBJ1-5	TGTGCCAGCAGTAAGGGTCCCCAGGGCAATCAGCCCCAGCATTTT	CASSKGPQGNQPQHF
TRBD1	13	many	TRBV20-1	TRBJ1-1	TGCAGTGCTAGAAGACAGGGGGGCACTGAAGCTTTCTTT	CSARRQGGTEAFF
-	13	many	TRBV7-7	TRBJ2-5	TGTGCTAGCAGCTTGTCCCACCAAGAGAGTCAGTACTTC	CASSLSHQESQYF
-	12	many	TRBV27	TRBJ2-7	TGTGCCAGCAGTTTAGTGGGGCAGGAGCAGTACTTC	CASSLVGQEQYF
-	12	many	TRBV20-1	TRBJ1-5	TGCAGTGCTCGAGACTCCCCGGGGCCCCAGCATTTT	CSARDSPGPQHF
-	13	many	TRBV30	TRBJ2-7	TGTGCCTGGAGTGTTGGGGAGGCCTACGAGCAGTACTTC	CAWSVGEAYEQYF
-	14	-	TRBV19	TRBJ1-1	TGTGCCAGTGGAATGGACGGTCCGGGCACTGAAGCTTTCTTT	CASGMDGPGTEAFF
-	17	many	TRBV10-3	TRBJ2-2	TGTGCCATCAGTGTTCTTTCTGGCCCGACGAACACCGGGGAGCTGTTTTTT	CAISVLSGPTNTGELFF
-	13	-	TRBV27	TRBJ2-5	TGTGCCAGCAGCCCCTTGCCCCGAGAGACCCAGTACTTC	CASSPLPRETQYF